These 2 T cell receptor beta chains came from one sample sequenced in a study of blood T cell repertoires in COVID-19. The data were produced by immunoSEQ multiplex PCR, yet TCRdb's version contains in-frame clones alone and is incomplete. The table records roughly 100,000 clones, over 75% of them present only once. Sequenced material: peripheral blood. The receptors come from a human donor in a cohort sampled during active COVID-19.

The chain carries TRBV15 and TRBJ2-7, with 8 bases identical to TRBD1. Germline V gene sequence: CDR1 LNHNV, CDR2 YYDKDF (reference sequence). J lost 0 bases, V lost 3 bases, and 4 bases had no gene match. The CDR3 runs to 15 residues. The CDR3 nucleotides read TGTGCCACCAGCAGGGACAGGGCTAGCTCCTACGAGCAGTACTTC. This sequence encodes CATSRDRASSYEQYF.

V is TRBV6-5 and J is TRBJ1-1, with D uncertain. The germline V and J ends were trimmed by 0 bases and 1 base, with 6 bases remaining between them. There are 14 residues in the CDR3. CDR1 and CDR2 from the germline V gene are MNHEY and SVGAGI. The CDR3 DNA sequence: TGTGCCAGCAGTTACTCGACAAGGAACACTGAAGCTTTCTTT. Encoded protein: CASSYSTRNTEAFF.